A selection of T cell receptor beta chains follows, all from one sample in a study of shared clonotypes between healthy human individuals. Assay: immunoSEQ multiplex PCR; the TCRdb copy retains only in-frame clones and omits some. Among about 2.2 million clones listed, about 93% were seen once. The sample comprised naive CD8+ T cells from PBMCs. These TCRs come from a young man in good health. Some clones in this sample may be carry-over from other donors' samples. CDR3s include the opening cysteine and the closing phenylalanine or tryptophan. D genes are given only for firm matches. The size field is filled for only some rows; it gives once, few, many or a size class.

>.|TRBV30|TRBJ2-1|TRBD1|14
CAWSQGAGYNEQFF
TGTGCCTGGAGTCAGGGGGCGGGTTACAATGAGCAGTTCTTC
>.|TRBV27|TRBJ1-2|.|15
CASSITGFGNYGYTF
TGTGCCAGCAGTATAACAGGGTTCGGGAACTATGGCTACACCTTC
>.|TRBV5-1|TRBJ1-2|.|14
CASSYSGSNYGYTF
TGCGCCAGCAGCTATTCGGGGTCTAACTATGGCTACACCTTC
>.|TRBV12-1|TRBJ2-7|.|14
CASSRSGRLDEQYF
TGTGCCAGCAGCCGGAGCGGGAGACTCGACGAGCAGTACTTC
>.|TRBV7-9|TRBJ2-2|.|16
CASSIFSGQNTGELFF
TGTGCCAGCAGCATCTTTTCAGGACAGAACACCGGGGAGCTGTTTTTT
>.|TRBV7-9|TRBJ2-3|TRBD1|17
CASSLDWGTVGTDTQYF
TGTGCCAGCAGCTTAGATTGGGGGACAGTCGGCACAGATACGCAGTATTTT
>.|TRBV19|TRBJ1-1|TRBD1|15
CASSIRQGVATEAFF
TGTGCCAGTAGTATAAGACAGGGCGTTGCCACTGAAGCTTTCTTT
>.|TRBV19|TRBJ2-7|TRBD2|14
CASSFGLASYEQYF
TGTGCCAGTAGTTTCGGACTAGCCTCCTACGAGCAGTACTTC
>few|TRBV19|TRBJ1-1|.|13
CASRLIKNTEAFF
TGTGCCAGTAGACTTATAAAGAACACTGAAGCTTTCTTT
>.|TRBV7-9|TRBJ2-7|.|15
CASSPGEARNYEQYF
TGTGCCAGCAGCCCTGGGGAGGCCCGAAACTACGAGCAGTACTTC
>few|TRBV7-9|TRBJ1-1|.|14
CASSLAERGFEAFF
TGTGCCAGCAGCTTAGCAGAGAGGGGGTTTGAAGCTTTCTTT
>once|TRBV7-2|TRBJ2-1|.|14
CASSLSLSYNEQFF
TGTGCCAGCAGCTTAAGTCTCAGCTACAATGAGCAGTTCTTC
>.|TRBV5-4|TRBJ1-2|TRBD1|14
CASRDRDRGDGYTF
TGTGCCAGCAGGGACCGGGACAGGGGAGACGGCTACACCTTC
>once|TRBV6-1|TRBJ1-1|.|12
CASSEERFEAFF
TGTGCCAGCAGTGAAGAACGTTTTGAAGCTTTCTTT
>.|TRBV9|TRBJ1-2|.|14
CASSVAGPNYGYTF
TGTGCCAGCAGCGTAGCAGGGCCCAACTATGGCTACACCTTC
>once|TRBV13|TRBJ2-7|.|16
CASSPYGGTASYEQYF
TGTGCCAGCAGCCCGTATGGTGGGACGGCTTCCTACGAGCAGTACTTC
>once|TRBV6-6|TRBJ2-5|TRBD2|16
CASSYLGLATQETQYF
TGTGCCAGCAGTTACTTGGGACTAGCGACCCAAGAGACCCAGTACTTC
>.|TRBV28|TRBJ2-7|TRBD1|15
CASSLGQGESYEQYF
TGTGCCAGCAGCCTAGGACAGGGGGAGTCCTACGAGCAGTACTTC
>.|TRBV10-3|TRBJ2-2|TRBD1|17
CAISVFEGQGNTGELFF
TGTGCCATCAGTGTATTCGAAGGACAGGGCAACACCGGGGAGCTGTTTTTT
>.|TRBV9|TRBJ2-7|.|14
CASSEGTYLYEQYF
TGTGCCAGCAGCGAAGGGACCTACCTTTACGAGCAGTACTTC
>.|TRBV7-2|TRBJ2-1|.|14
CASSWRESYNEQFF
TGTGCCAGCAGCTGGCGGGAATCTTACAATGAGCAGTTCTTC
>.|TRBV7-6|TRBJ2-5|.|15
CASSSIRGWWETQYF
TGTGCCAGCAGCTCAATTAGGGGCTGGTGGGAGACCCAGTACTTC
>.|TRBV16|TRBJ2-7|.|13
CASSQSSFYEQYF
TGTGCCAGCAGCCAATCGTCTTTCTACGAGCAGTACTTC
>.|TRBV6-5|TRBJ2-7|TRBD1|15
CASSSPKTGTYEQYF
TGTGCCAGCAGTTCTCCTAAGACAGGGACCTACGAGCAGTACTTC
>.|TRBV28|TRBJ1-1|.|14
CASSRRVMNTEAFF
TGTGCCAGTTCGAGGAGGGTTATGAACACTGAAGCTTTCTTT
>.|TRBV11-3|TRBJ2-3|.|13
CASSTRPSNTQYF
TGTGCCAGCAGCACCCGGCCAAGTAATACGCAGTATTTT
>.|TRBV4-3|TRBJ2-3|.|15
CASSQDGSGTDTQYF
TGCGCCAGCAGCCAAGATGGGTCTGGCACAGATACGCAGTATTTT
>.|TRBV9|TRBJ2-2|.|14
CASSVASNTGELFF
TGTGCCAGCAGCGTAGCTAGTAACACCGGGGAGCTGTTTTTT
>.|TRBV4-3|TRBJ2-5|.|14
CASSLENRGETQYF
TGCGCCAGCAGCCTAGAGAACCGGGGGGAGACCCAGTACTTC
>once|TRBV21-1|TRBJ1-2|.|19
CASSTLALLDRANIYGYTF
TGTGCCAGCAGCACTCTCGCCCTTCTAGACAGGGCGAATATCTATGGCTACACCTTC
>once|TRBV25-1|TRBJ1-2|.|14
CASSEVWGNYGYTF
TGTGCCAGCAGTGAAGTTTGGGGGAACTATGGCTACACCTTC
>.|TRBV28|TRBJ2-6|TRBD2|20
CASSSAQGLAAPYGANVLTF
TGTGCCAGCAGTTCTGCCCAGGGACTAGCCGCTCCGTATGGGGCCAACGTCCTGACTTTC
>.|TRBV7-9|TRBJ1-4|.|12
CASSLTRGELFF
TGTGCCAGCAGCTTAACAAGGGGGGAACTGTTTTTT